Listed below are T cell receptor beta chains from one sample, sequenced in a study of neurological immune-mediated disorders. From the 5' RACE reads, TCRdb called clonotypes with MiXCR, one entry per CDR3 protein. The repertoire has about 50,000 distinct CDR3 sequences, 16% of them found once; the top ten carry roughly 4%. The sequencing input was PBMCs. These receptors all come from a man aged 55 to 70 in good health. Both conserved end residues are part of each CDR3. The order of the fields is V gene, J gene, CDR3 protein.

TRBV29-1	TRBJ2-5	CSVEVGGGRTQYF
TRBV29-1	TRBJ1-4	CSVRDRGLNEKLFF
TRBV15	TRBJ2-5	CATSRHNLVETQYF
TRBV29-1	TRBJ2-3	CSVGQGLYTDTQYF
TRBV5-1	TRBJ2-7	CASIPAGHGYEQYF
TRBV9	TRBJ2-3	CASSGLAGGWANTQYF
TRBV5-1	TRBJ2-1	CASSLDGMGNEQFF
TRBV28	TRBJ2-5	CASTLRSLGGETQYF
TRBV5-6	TRBJ2-3	CASSLAGLAVTDTQYF
TRBV7-2	TRBJ2-5	CASSSDLSRETQYF
TRBV20-1	TRBJ1-1	CSARPDQGPGGEAFF
TRBV20-1	TRBJ2-3	CSAPRTAGTGPADTQYF
TRBV14	TRBJ1-1	CASSQDRRSRTEAFF
TRBV2	TRBJ2-5	CASSALIQETQYF
TRBV18	TRBJ1-1	CASSTTGAEAFF
TRBV9	TRBJ1-3	CASSSGIRNTIYF
TRBV4-2	TRBJ1-6	CASSQVGGEDNSPLHF
TRBV7-2	TRBJ2-7	CASSRTLAGIPYEQYF
TRBV6-5	TRBJ2-7	CASSFGNEQYF
TRBV12-3/TRBV12-4	TRBJ1-5	CANTLGAGACQPQHF
TRBV7-2	TRBJ2-7	CASSRLASSYEQYF
TRBV28	TRBJ2-5	CASSWISGTQYF
TRBV7-9	TRBJ2-2	CASSLASWDRGAGELFF
TRBV28	TRBJ2-7	CASRSGPSYEQYF
TRBV19	TRBJ1-2	CASSLWRRDYGYTF
TRBV9	TRBJ1-1	CASSVEYSNTEAFF
TRBV10-3	TRBJ2-3	CAISDSSGRSLDTQYF
TRBV15	TRBJ2-1	CATSRDLQDEQFF
TRBV20-1	TRBJ2-3	CSAPNPGRSTDTQYF
TRBV9	TRBJ2-1	CASSDGTGYFEQFF